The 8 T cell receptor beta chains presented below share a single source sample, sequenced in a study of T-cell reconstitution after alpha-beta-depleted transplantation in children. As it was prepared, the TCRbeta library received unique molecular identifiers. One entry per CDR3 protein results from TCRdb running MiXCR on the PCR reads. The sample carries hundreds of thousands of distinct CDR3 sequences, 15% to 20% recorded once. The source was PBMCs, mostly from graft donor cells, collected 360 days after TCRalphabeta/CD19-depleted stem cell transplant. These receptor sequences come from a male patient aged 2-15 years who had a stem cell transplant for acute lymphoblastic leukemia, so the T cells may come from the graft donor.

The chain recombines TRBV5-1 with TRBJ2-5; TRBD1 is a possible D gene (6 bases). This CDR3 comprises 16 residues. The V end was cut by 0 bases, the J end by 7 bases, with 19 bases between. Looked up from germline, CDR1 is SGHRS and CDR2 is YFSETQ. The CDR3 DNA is TGCGCCAGCAGCTTGGCAGGCTCGGCAGGGGAAAGGACCCAGTACTTC. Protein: CASSLAGSAGERTQYF.

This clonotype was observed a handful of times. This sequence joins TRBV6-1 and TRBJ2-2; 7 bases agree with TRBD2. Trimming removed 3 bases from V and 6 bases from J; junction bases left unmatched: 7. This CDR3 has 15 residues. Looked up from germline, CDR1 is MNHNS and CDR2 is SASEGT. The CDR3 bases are TGTGCCAGCAGTGATTTTGGGGGGGTTGCCGGGGAGCTGTTTTTT. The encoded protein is CASSDFGGVAGELFF.

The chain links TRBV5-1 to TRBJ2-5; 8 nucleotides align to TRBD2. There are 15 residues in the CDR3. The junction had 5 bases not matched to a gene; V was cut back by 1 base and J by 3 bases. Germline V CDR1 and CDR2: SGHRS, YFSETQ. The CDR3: CASSLSSGREETQYF. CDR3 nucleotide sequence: TGCGCCAGCAGCTTGAGCAGCGGGAGAGAAGAGACCCAGTACTTC.

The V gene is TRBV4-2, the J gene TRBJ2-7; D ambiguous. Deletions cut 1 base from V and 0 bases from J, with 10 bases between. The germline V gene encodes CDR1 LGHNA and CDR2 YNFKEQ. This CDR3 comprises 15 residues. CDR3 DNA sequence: TGTGCCAGCAGCCAAGGCGGCGACTCCTCCTACGAGCAGTACTTC. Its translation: CASSQGGDSSYEQYF.

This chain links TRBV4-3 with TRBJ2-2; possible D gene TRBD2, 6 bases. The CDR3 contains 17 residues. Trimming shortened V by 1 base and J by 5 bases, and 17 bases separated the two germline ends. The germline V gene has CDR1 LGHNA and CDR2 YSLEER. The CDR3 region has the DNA TGCGCCAGCAGCCAAGGTCTGGCCGGGAGCAGGACCGGGGAGCTGTTTTTT. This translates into CASSQGLAGSRTGELFF.

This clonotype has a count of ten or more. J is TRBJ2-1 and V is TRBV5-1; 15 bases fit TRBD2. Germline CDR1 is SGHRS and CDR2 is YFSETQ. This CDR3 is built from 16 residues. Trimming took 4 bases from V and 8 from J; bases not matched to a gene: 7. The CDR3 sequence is CASSTRTSGRGDEQFF. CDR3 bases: TGCGCCAGCAGCACCCGGACTAGCGGGAGGGGAGATGAGCAGTTCTTC.

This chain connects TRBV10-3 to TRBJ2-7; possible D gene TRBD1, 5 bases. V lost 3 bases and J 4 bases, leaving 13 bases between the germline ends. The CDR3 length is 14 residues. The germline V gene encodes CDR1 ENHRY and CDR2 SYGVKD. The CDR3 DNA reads TGTGCCATCAGTGAAGTAGGTGGGGCATACGAGCAGTACTTC. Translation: CAISEVGGAYEQYF.

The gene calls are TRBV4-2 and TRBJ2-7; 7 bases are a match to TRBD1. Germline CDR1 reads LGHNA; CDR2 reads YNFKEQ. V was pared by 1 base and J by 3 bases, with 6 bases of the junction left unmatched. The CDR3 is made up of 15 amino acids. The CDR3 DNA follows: TGTGCCAGCAGCCAAGGAGAGGGACAGTTCTACGAGCAGTACTTC. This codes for CASSQGEGQFYEQYF.